This is a list of T cell receptor beta chains from one sample in a study of OX40 agonist ivuxolimab in advanced cancers. Produced via immunoSEQ multiplex PCR; TCRdb's table is partial and in-frame only. The sample carries about 87,000 clones, approximately 90% recorded once. The source material was CD4+ or CD8+ T cells sorted from blood, sampled in a trial of the OX40 agonist ivuxolimab. All receptors derive from an adult with an advanced solid tumor such as melanoma, head and neck, liver or kidney cancer. Each CDR3 is given with its conserved first and last residue. A D gene is named only where the DNA matches it firmly. Clone size is not always given. Where it is, it says once, few, many or a class for expanded clones.

. TRBJ1-4 TRBV7-9 few CASSAQAGFNEKLFF TGTGCCAGCAGCGCGCAAGCGGGCTTTAATGAAAAACTGTTTTTT
. TRBJ2-5 TRBV18 few CASSPSGSAGETQYF TGTGCCAGCTCACCATCCGGGTCCGCAGGAGAGACCCAGTACTTC
. TRBJ2-2 TRBV29-1 . CSVEGGNLGNTGELFF TGCAGCGTTGAAGGGGGCAACCTGGGGAACACCGGGGAGCTGTTTTTT
. TRBJ2-5 TRBV30 . CAWSTGDTQETQYF TGTGCCTGGAGTACCGGAGACACCCAAGAGACCCAGTACTTC
TRBD1 TRBJ1-2 TRBV18 . CASSSAGGAEGYTF TGTGCCAGCTCATCCGCAGGGGGCGCAGAGGGCTACACCTTC
. TRBJ1-3 TRBV5-4 . CASSQDQGPGNTIYF TGTGCCAGCAGCCAAGATCAAGGTCCTGGAAACACCATATATTTT
TRBD1 TRBJ1-1 TRBV29-1 . CSGFTGVGNTEAFF TGCAGCGGTTTTACAGGGGTGGGGAACACTGAAGCTTTCTTT
. TRBJ2-7 TRBV7-9 many CASSPRDKSYEQYF TGTGCCAGCAGCCCCCGGGACAAATCCTACGAGCAGTACTTC
. TRBJ2-1 TRBV25-1 . CASSSNRAGNEQFF TGTGCCAGCAGTTCTAACAGGGCGGGGAATGAGCAGTTCTTC
. TRBJ1-5 TRBV29-1 . CSVLGHSGNQPQHF TGCAGCGTCCTCGGCCATTCCGGCAATCAGCCCCAGCATTTT
TRBD2 TRBJ2-1 TRBV7-2 once CASSSQGLAAYNEQFF TGTGCCAGCAGCTCCCAGGGACTAGCGGCGTACAATGAGCAGTTCTTC
. TRBJ2-3 TRBV7-2 . CASSLEEQHRYGQWDTQYF TGTGCCAGCAGCTTAGAAGAGCAGCACAGATACGGTCAGTGGGATACGCAGTATTTT
. TRBJ2-2 TRBV6-4 few CASSVGNTGELFF TGTGCCAGCAGCGTGGGTAACACCGGGGAGCTGTTTTTT
TRBD2 TRBJ2-5 TRBV5-1 . CASSTGLAGGETQYF TGCGCCAGCAGCACGGGACTAGCGGGCGGGGAGACCCAGTACTTC
. TRBJ1-4 TRBV5-4 . CASSAPGLGEKLFF TGTGCCAGCAGCGCCCCGGGCCTGGGTGAAAAACTGTTTTTT
. TRBJ2-1 TRBV5-1 . CASSDPNEAREQFF TGCGCCAGCAGCGACCCGAATGAAGCACGGGAGCAGTTCTTC
. TRBJ2-5 TRBV5-4 . CASSLGPQETQYF TGTGCCAGCAGCTTGGGACCCCAAGAGACCCAGTACTTC
TRBD1 TRBJ2-7 TRBV5-4 . CASSPGWTGTYEQYF TGTGCCAGCAGCCCCGGGTGGACAGGGACCTACGAGCAGTACTTC
TRBD2 TRBJ2-5 TRBV4-1 . CASSPDFGGRWSTQYF TGCGCCAGCAGCCCCGATTTCGGCGGGAGGTGGAGTACCCAGTACTTC
TRBD2 TRBJ2-7 TRBV19 few CASLHLAGANYEQYF TGTGCCAGCCTCCACCTAGCGGGGGCTAACTACGAGCAGTACTTC
. TRBJ2-2 TRBV11-2 . CASSLGANTGELFF TGTGCCAGCAGCTTAGGCGCGAACACCGGGGAGCTGTTTTTT
TRBD2 TRBJ2-7 TRBV2 . CASSVIGGFTEQYF TGTGCCAGCAGTGTGATCGGGGGGTTTACCGAGCAGTACTTC
. TRBJ1-1 TRBV2 . CASSENPRNTEAFF TGTGCCAGCAGTGAAAACCCCAGGAACACTGAAGCTTTCTTT
. TRBJ2-1 TRBV9 . CASSAYGALYNEQFF TGTGCCAGCAGCGCTTACGGGGCCCTCTACAATGAGCAGTTCTTC
TRBD1 TRBJ1-2 TRBV19 . CASSLRDRGISGGYTF TGTGCCAGTAGTCTCCGGGACAGGGGGATATCTGGAGGCTACACCTTC
TRBD1 TRBJ2-2 TRBV5-1 . CASDRGGNTGELFF TGCGCCAGCGACAGGGGAGGTAACACCGGGGAGCTGTTTTTT
TRBD1 TRBJ2-2 TRBV29-1 . CSAFTGVTGELFF TGCAGCGCCTTTACAGGGGTTACCGGGGAGCTGTTTTTT
TRBD1 TRBJ1-1 TRBV5-4 . CASSSRDRKNTEAFF TGTGCCAGCAGCTCGAGGGACAGGAAGAACACTGAAGCTTTCTTT
. TRBJ2-5 TRBV27 . CASSLQGKVSDETQYF TGTGCCAGCAGTTTACAGGGGAAGGTATCCGACGAGACCCAGTACTTC
. TRBJ1-2 TRBV20-1 . CSARRYGYTF TGCAGTGCCCGGAGGTATGGCTACACCTTC
TRBD1 TRBJ1-5 TRBV6-1 once CASSEAAGQGPNQPQHF TGTGCCAGCAGTGAAGCTGCGGGACAGGGTCCGAATCAGCCCCAGCATTTT
. TRBJ1-1 TRBV4-3 . CASSQESGRNTEAFF TGCGCCAGCAGCCAAGAATCCGGACGGAACACTGAAGCTTTCTTT
. TRBJ1-5 TRBV19 . CASSIRGGDQPQHF TGTGCCAGTAGTATCAGGGGAGGGGATCAGCCCCAGCATTTT
TRBD2 TRBJ2-2 TRBV7-6 . CASSFGGVNTGELFF TGTGCCAGCAGCTTCGGGGGGGTAAACACCGGGGAGCTGTTTTTT
TRBD2 TRBJ2-3 TRBV13 few CASSLVTGSWIAGGQSTDTQYF TGTGCCAGCAGCTTAGTTACAGGATCGTGGATAGCGGGGGGGCAGAGCACAGATACGCAGTATTTT
. TRBJ2-6 TRBV21-1 . CASTDLDSGANVLTF TGTGCCAGCACTGACCTGGACTCTGGGGCCAACGTCCTGACTTTC
. TRBJ2-1 TRBV5-5 . CASSLRENRVAYNEQFF TGTGCCAGCAGCTTGAGAGAGAATCGGGTCGCCTACAATGAGCAGTTCTTC
TRBD2 TRBJ2-2 TRBV7-2 . CASSPRTWRGGRNTGELFF TGTGCCAGCAGCCCCCGCACTTGGCGGGGGGGGCGGAACACCGGGGAGCTGTTTTTT
. TRBJ2-1 TRBV11-2 . CASSFGLYNEQFF TGTGCCAGCAGCTTCGGACTATACAATGAGCAGTTCTTC
. TRBJ1-1 TRBV18 . CASSPPGLNTEAFF TGTGCCAGCTCACCACCAGGCCTGAACACTGAAGCTTTCTTT
. TRBJ2-5 TRBV5-4 . CASSPGGREETQYF TGTGCCAGCAGCCCCGGGGGCAGGGAAGAGACCCAGTACTTC
. TRBJ1-2 TRBV5-1 once CASSGTLGTGYGYTF TGCGCCAGCAGCGGAACCTTGGGGACGGGCTATGGCTACACCTTC
TRBD1 TRBJ2-1 TRBV11-3 . CASSPRGRASYNEQFF TGTGCCAGCAGCCCCAGGGGGCGGGCCTCCTACAATGAGCAGTTCTTC
TRBD2 TRBJ2-2 TRBV7-8 . CASSPRTSGTTGELFF TGTGCCAGCAGCCCCAGGACTAGCGGGACTACCGGGGAGCTGTTTTTT
. TRBJ1-1 TRBV5-4 . CASRLARENTEAFF TGTGCCAGCAGGCTTGCCAGAGAGAACACTGAAGCTTTCTTT
TRBD2 TRBJ2-1 TRBV29-1 . CSVTSGYYNEQFF TGCAGCGTCACTAGCGGGTACTACAATGAGCAGTTCTTC
. TRBJ2-5 TRBV19 . CASSIKGAETQYF TGTGCCAGTAGTATTAAAGGGGCCGAGACCCAGTACTTC
. TRBJ2-5 TRBV25-1 few CASSEGRGGTQYF TGTGCCAGCAGTGAGGGGAGGGGGGGGACCCAGTACTTC